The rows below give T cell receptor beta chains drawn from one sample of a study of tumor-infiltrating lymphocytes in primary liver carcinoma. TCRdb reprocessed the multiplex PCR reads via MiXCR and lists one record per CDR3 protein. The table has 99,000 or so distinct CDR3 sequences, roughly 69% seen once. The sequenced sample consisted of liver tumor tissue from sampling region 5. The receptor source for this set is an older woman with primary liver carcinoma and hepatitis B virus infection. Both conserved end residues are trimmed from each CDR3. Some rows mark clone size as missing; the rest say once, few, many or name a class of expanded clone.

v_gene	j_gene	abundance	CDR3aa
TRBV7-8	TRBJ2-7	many	ASSLILGLAYEQY
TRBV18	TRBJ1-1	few	ASSPIGAGTEAF
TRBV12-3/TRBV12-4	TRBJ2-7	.	ASRRGGRDDQY
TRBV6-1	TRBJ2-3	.	PSSTGTSTTDTQY
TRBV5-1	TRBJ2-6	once	ASSKTSSGVNVLT
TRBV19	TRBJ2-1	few	ASTPSPGLAGSHNEQF
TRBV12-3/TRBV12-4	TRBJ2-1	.	ASTRARGDYSERF
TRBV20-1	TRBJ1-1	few	SARGGQGLGLGTEAF
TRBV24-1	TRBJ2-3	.	ATSDFEYGRASDTQY
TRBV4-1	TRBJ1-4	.	AGSQGMRPADSNEKLF
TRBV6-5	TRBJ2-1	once	ASTTSGLYNEQF
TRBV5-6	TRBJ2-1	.	ASSDRSWSSYNEQF
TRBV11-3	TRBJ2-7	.	ANSSRDGTYEQY
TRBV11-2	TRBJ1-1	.	ASSPAGGARATEAF
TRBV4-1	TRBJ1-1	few	ASSQDPLRALNTEAF
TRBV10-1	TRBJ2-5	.	ASSESTGGRETQY
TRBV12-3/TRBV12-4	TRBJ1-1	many	ASSTGQGVTEAF
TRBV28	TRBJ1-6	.	ASGDTLNSPLH
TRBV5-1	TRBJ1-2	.	ASRLTDANYGYI
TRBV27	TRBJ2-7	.	ASSFRGVPYEQY
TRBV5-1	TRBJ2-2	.	SSKPTSGTNGELF
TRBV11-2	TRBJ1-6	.	VSRPSYNSPLH
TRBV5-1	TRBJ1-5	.	ASSLLGAPNQPQH
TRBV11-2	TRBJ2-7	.	ANSSLQLSAEQY
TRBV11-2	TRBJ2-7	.	ACSLARDRQY
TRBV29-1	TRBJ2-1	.	GIERLAGEDNEQF
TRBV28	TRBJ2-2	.	ASIQAGVGDTGELF
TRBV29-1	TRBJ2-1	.	SVEGTSRVFRYNEQF
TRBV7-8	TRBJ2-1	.	AGSPLSGRMGSEQF
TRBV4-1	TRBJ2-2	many	ASSQGTSGIGELF
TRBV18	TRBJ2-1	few	ASSPYTGRDNEQF
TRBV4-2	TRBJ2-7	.	ASSQDRGGIGSYEQY
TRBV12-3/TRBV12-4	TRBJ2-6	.	ASRSAGANVLT
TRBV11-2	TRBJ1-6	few	VSRGGYNSPLH
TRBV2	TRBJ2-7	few	ASTRDRGLEQY
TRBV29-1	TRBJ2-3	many	SVEGRVIDTQY
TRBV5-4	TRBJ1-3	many	ASSLQGGSGNTIY
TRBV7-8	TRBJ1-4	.	ASSTRRATNEKLL
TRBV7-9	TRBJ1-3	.	ASSLGRGSANTIY
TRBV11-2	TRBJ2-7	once	TSSPSGAGAELY
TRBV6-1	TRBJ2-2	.	VSPGQGDTRELF